The 12 T cell receptor beta chains below were found in one sample sequenced in a study of tumor and adjacent non-tumor tissue in lung cancer. RNA was extracted from bulk tissue without any cell sorting. The library came from three nested PCR rounds adapted from ARM-PCR protocols. TCRdb recomputed calls from the multiplex PCR reads with MiXCR, one row per CDR3 protein. The table shows over 100,000 distinct CDR3 sequences, with around 75% occurring only once. Source material: lung tumor tissue. The receptors come from a woman aged 55-70 years with non-small cell lung cancer.

For this clonotype: The junction departs from germline at one end; a sequencing error may be responsible. The chain has TRBV4-3 and TRBJ2-7; no clear D. In germline, CDR1 is LGHNA, CDR2 YSLEER. CDR3 size: 13 residues. The CDR3 DNA is TGCGCTAGCAGCCAAGAATTGGCCCGCGACCAGTACTTC. Its protein is CASSQELARDQYF.

On this clonotype: Given the absence of the conserved phenylalanine or tryptophan at the CDR3 end, a read error is likely. The chain employs TRBV11-3 and TRBJ2-2; 10 bases are a match to TRBD2. Germline assignment: CDR1 SGHNT and CDR2 YENEEA. The CDR3 covers 13 residues. In DNA form, the CDR3 reads TGTACTAGCAAGCGGGGGGGAACCTGGGAGCTGTTTTCT. Translation: CTSKRGGTWELFS.

As for this clonotype: A much larger clone lies one base from this, so it may be a read error. J is TRBJ2-3 and V is TRBV20-1, with D possibly matching TRBD2 (6 bases). Germline assignment: CDR1 DFQATT and CDR2 SNEGSKA (reference sequence). This CDR3 is 15 amino acids long. CDR3 sequence (DNA): TGCAGTGCTAGAGACGCTAGCGTAAGCACAGATACGCACTATTTT. It yields the protein CSARDASVSTDTHYF.

On this clonotype: Relative to the germline gene, one junction end is altered; a read error may explain this. The chain carries TRBV7-9 and TRBJ1-3; D ambiguous. Germline V gene data show CDR1 as SEHNR and CDR2 as FQNEAQ (reference sequence). This CDR3 region has 14 residues. For the CDR3, the DNA is TGTGCCTGCAGCTTAGGGCGACGGGGAAACACCTTATATTTT. Translating it yields CACSLGRRGNTLYF.

This clonotype was seen only once. This chain connects TRBV7-8 to TRBJ1-1, with D uncertain. Trimming took 5 bases from V and 2 from J, leaving 3 bases between them. Germline V gene lookup returns CDR1 SGHVS and CDR2 FQNEAQ. The CDR3 runs 11 residues. Written as DNA, the CDR3 is TGTGCCAGCAGCGCAAACACTGAAGCTTTCTTT. It codes for CASSANTEAFF.

The table lists this clonotype with many counts. V is TRBV6-5 and J is TRBJ1-1; D possibly corresponds to TRBD1 (6 bases). CDR3 length equals 15 residues. V lost 6 bases and J 6 bases, leaving 20 bases between the germline ends. Germline V gene lookup returns CDR1 MNHEY and CDR2 SVGAGI. Here the CDR3 reads CASRSTGGYQAEAFF. CDR3 in DNA: TGTGCCAGCAGGTCGACAGGCGGGTATCAGGCTGAAGCTTTCTTT.

Of note for this clonotype: A much larger clonotype is one base distant, so this may be a read error. V is TRBV4-2 and J is TRBJ2-2; maybe TRBD2 (6 bases). CDR1 and CDR2 (germline): LGHNA, YNFKEQ. V lost 3 bases and J lost 1, with 12 bases in between. CDR3 length: 16 amino acids. The CDR3: CASSQEGRQNTGELFF. The CDR3 DNA follows: TGTGCCAGCAGCCAGGAGGGGAGACAGAACACCGGGGAGCTGTTTTTT.

This chain connects TRBV6-5 to TRBJ2-3; D might be TRBD1 (5 bases). CDR3 length: 13 amino acids. Germline assignment: CDR1 MNHEY and CDR2 SVGAGI. Deletions cut 2 bases from V and 11 bases from J, with 14 bases between. CDR3 in amino acids: CASSYPDTGKQYF. The CDR3 nucleotides read TGTGCCAGCAGTTACCCAGACACAGGTAAGCAGTATTTT.

There are a few counts of this clonotype. A read error is likely, as this CDR3 ends without the conserved phenylalanine or tryptophan. This chain links TRBV6-5 with TRBJ1-5; 8 bases fit TRBD1. V lost 5 bases and J lost 0; bases outside the gene matches: 3. This CDR3 spans 15 amino acids. Germline values: CDR1 MNHEY, CDR2 SVGAGI. The CDR3 nucleotides read TGTGCCAGCAGTGCCGGACAGGGTAGCAATCAGCCCCAGCATGTT. Residues: CASSAGQGSNQPQHV.

The chain links TRBV4-2 to TRBJ1-1; tentatively, D is TRBD1 (6 bases). Deletions cut 10 bases from V and 1 base from J, with 16 bases between. The germline V gene encodes CDR1 LGHNA and CDR2 YNFKEQ. The length of the CDR3 is 14 residues. In DNA form, the CDR3 reads TGTGCCATGAGCCAACAGGGTACGAACACTGAAGCTTTCTTT. It specifies CAMSQQGTNTEAFF.

V and J are TRBV4-2 and TRBJ2-1, with 13 bases aligning to TRBD2. Unmatched junction bases numbered 4, after V lost 3 bases and J lost 5 bases. This CDR3 has 16 amino acids. Germline V CDR1 and CDR2: LGHNA, YNFKEQ. The CDR3 protein is CASSHAGLAGDNEQFF. The CDR3 region has the DNA TGTGCCAGCAGCCATGCAGGACTAGCGGGAGACAATGAGCAGTTCTTC.

In the case of this clonotype: A read error may produce the germline difference seen at one junction end. The gene calls are TRBV11-2 and TRBJ2-7; TRBD2 aligns across 9 bases. CDR1 and CDR2 (germline): SGHAT, FQNNGV. The CDR3 extends over 15 amino acids. The CDR3: CVSSYGSSGSYERYF. The DNA for the CDR3 is TGTGTCAGCAGCTACGGGAGTAGCGGGAGTTACGAGCGGTACTTC.